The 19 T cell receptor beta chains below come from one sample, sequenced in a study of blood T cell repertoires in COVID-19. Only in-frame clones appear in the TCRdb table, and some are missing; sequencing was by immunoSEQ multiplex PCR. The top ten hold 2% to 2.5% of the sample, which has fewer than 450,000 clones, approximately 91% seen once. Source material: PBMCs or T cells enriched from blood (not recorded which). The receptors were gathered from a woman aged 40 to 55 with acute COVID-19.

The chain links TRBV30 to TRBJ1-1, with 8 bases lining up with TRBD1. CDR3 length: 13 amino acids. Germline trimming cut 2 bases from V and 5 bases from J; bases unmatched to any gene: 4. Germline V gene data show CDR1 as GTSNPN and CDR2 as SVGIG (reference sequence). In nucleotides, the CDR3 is TGTGCCTGGAGTTCAGACAGGGGTACTGAAGCTTTCTTT. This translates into CAWSSDRGTEAFF.

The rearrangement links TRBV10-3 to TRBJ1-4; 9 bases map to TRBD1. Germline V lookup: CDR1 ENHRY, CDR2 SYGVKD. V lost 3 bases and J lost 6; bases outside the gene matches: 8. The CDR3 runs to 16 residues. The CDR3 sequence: CAISDPRQGGDEKLFF. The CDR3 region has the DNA TGTGCCATCAGTGATCCTAGACAGGGGGGAGATGAAAAACTGTTTTTT.

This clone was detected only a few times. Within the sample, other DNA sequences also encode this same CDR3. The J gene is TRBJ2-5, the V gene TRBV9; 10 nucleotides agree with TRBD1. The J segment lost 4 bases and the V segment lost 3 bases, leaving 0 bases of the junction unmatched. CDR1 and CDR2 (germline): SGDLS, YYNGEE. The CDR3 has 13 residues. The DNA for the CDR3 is TGTGCCAGCAGCGGGGACAGGGGAGAGACCCAGTACTTC. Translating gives CASSGDRGETQYF.

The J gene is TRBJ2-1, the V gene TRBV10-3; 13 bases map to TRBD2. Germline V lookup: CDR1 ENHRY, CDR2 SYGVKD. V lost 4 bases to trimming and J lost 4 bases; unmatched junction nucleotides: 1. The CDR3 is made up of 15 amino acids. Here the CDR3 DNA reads TGTGCCATCAGTGGGACTAGCGGGGGATACAATGAGCAGTTCTTC. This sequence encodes CAISGTSGGYNEQFF.

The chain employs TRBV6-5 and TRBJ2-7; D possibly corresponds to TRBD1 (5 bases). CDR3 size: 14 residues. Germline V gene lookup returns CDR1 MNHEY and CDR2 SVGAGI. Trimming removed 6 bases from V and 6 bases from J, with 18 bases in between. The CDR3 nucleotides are TGTGCCAGCAGCCAAGGTGGGGCTGTCCGCGAGCAGTACTTC. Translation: CASSQGGAVREQYF.

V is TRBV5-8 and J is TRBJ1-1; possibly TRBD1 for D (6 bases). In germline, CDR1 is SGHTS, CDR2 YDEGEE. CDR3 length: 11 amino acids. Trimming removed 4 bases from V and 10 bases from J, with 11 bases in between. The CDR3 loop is CASSPDSRAFF. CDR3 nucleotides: TGTGCCAGCAGCCCGGACAGTAGAGCTTTCTTT.

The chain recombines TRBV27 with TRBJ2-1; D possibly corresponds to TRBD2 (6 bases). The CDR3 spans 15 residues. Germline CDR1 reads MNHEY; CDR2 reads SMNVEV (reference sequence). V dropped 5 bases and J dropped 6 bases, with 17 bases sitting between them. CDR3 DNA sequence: TGTGCCAGCAGTCCTCGCCGGGGGAAGATCAATGAGCAGTTCTTC. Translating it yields CASSPRRGKINEQFF.

The CDR3 region has the DNA TGTGCCAGCTCACCGGGACAGGGTCGAGAGACCCAGTACTTC. This codes for CASSPGQGRETQYF. This chain connects TRBV18 to TRBJ2-5, with TRBD1 identical over 9 bases. Germline V lookup: CDR1 KGHSH, CDR2 LQKENI. V lost 3 bases and J lost 4; bases outside the gene matches: 3. The CDR3 has 14 residues.

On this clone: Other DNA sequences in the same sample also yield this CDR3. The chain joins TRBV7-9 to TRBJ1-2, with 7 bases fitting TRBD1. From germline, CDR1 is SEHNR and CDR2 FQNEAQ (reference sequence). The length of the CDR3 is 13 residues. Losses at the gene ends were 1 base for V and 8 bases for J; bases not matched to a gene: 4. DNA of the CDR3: TGTGCCAGCAGCTTAGGACAGGGAGGCGGCTACACCTTC. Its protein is CASSLGQGGGYTF.

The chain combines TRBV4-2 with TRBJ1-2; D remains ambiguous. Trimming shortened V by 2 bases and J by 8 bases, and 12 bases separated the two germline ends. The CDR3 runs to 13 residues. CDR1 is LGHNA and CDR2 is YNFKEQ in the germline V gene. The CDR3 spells CASSQSTGMGYTF. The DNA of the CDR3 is TGTGCCAGCAGCCAATCAACGGGGATGGGCTACACCTTC.

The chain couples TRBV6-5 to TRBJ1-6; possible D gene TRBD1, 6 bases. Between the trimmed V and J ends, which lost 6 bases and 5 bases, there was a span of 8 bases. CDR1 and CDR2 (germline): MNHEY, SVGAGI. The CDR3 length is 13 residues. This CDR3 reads CASSRGNNSPLHF. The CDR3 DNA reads TGTGCCAGCAGCAGGGGTAATAATTCACCCCTCCACTTT.

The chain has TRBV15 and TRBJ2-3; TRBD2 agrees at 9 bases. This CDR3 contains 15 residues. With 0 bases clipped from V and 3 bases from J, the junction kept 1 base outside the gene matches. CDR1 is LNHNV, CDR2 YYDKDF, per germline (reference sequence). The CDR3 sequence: CATSRERGGTDTQYF. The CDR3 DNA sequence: TGTGCCACCAGCAGAGAGCGGGGGGGGACAGATACGCAGTATTTT.

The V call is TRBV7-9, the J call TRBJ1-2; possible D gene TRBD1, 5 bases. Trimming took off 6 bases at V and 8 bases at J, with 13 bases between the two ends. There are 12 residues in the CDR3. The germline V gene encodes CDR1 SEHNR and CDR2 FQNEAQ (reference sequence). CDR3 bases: TGTGCCAGCAGTATAGGGGAAGGCGGCTACACCTTC. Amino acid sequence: CASSIGEGGYTF.

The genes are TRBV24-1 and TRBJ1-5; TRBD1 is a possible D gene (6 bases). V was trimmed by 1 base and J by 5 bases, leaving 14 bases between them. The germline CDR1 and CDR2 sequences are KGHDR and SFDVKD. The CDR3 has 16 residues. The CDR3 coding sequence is TGTGCCACCAGTGATTTAAGGGCGGCAGGGGATCAGCCCCAGCATTTT. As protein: CATSDLRAAGDQPQHF.

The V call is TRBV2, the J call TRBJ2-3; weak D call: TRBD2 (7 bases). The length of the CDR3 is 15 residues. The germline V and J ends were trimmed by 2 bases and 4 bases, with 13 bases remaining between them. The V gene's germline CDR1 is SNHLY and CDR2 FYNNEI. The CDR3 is CASSEIPGGPDTQYF. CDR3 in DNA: TGTGCCAGCAGTGAAATCCCCGGGGGGCCAGATACGCAGTATTTT.

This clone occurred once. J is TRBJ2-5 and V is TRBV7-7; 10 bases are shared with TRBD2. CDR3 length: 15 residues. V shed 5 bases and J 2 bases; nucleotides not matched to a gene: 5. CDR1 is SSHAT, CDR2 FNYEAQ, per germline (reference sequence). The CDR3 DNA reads TGTGCCAGCAGCCCGGTAGCGGGGGGACAAGAGACCCAGTACTTC. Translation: CASSPVAGGQETQYF.

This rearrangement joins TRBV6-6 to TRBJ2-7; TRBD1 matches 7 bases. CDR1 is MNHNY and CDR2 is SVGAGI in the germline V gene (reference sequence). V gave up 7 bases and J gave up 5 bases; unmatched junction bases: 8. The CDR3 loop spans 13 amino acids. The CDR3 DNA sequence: TGTGCCAGCACCCCGACAGGGCACCACGAGCAGTACTTC. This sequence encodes CASTPTGHHEQYF.

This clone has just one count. The CDR3 DNA is TGTGCCAGCAGCTCGATCGTAAGCTCTCCAAGCACAGATACGCAGTATTTT. Amino acids: CASSSIVSSPSTDTQYF. J is TRBJ2-3 and V is TRBV5-4, with D unresolved. CDR3 length: 17 residues. V lost 3 bases to trimming and J lost 0 bases, with 17 bases between them. Germline CDR1 SGHNT, CDR2 YYREEE (reference sequence). The full variable domain, with the rest looked up from reference TRBV5-4 and TRBJ2-3, is ETGVTQSPTHLIKTRGQQVTLRCSSQSGHNTVSWYQQALGQGPQFIFQYYREEENGRGNFPPRFSGLQFPNYSSELNVNALELDDSALYLCASSSIVSSPSTDTQYFGPGTRLTVL.

CDR3 region: CASSMGQPNYGYTF. The CDR3 DNA reads as TGCGCCAGCAGCATGGGACAGCCTAACTATGGCTACACCTTC. The rearrangement joins TRBV5-1 to TRBJ1-2; TRBD1 aligns across 7 bases. V trimming: 4 bases; J trimming: 0 bases; junction bases outside the gene matches: 3. Germline lookup yields CDR1 SGHRS and CDR2 YFSETQ. This CDR3 has 14 residues. The full variable domain, completed using reference TRBV5-1 and TRBJ1-2, is KAGVTQTPRYLIKTRGQQVTLSCSPISGHRSVSWYQQTPGQGLQFLFEYFSETQRNKGNFPGRFSGRQFSNSRSEMNVSTLELGDSALYLCASSMGQPNYGYTFGSGTRLTVV.